This T cell receptor beta chain is drawn from a study of PD-1 blockade in classical Hodgkin lymphoma. Study results and caveats: Complete responders' diversity at baseline resembled that of newly diagnosed patients. Causes of the repertoire differences remain undefined, possibly disease activity or prior therapy. Patients excluded were those beginning nivolumab under 1 year after ASCT. The CD4+ diversity rise by C4D1 was clearest in complete responders.

As regards this clone: The target antigen is unknown.

This CDR3 comprises 16 residues. Trimming cost V 2 bases and J 5 bases, with 16 bases left between them. Germline CDR1 MNHNS, CDR2 SASEGT. Every patient had relapsed following autologous stem cell transplantation, and cohorts differed in brentuximab vedotin exposure. Out of thawed PBMCs, magnetic negative selection purified CD4+ T cells. Assay: immunoSEQ multiplex PCR; the TCRdb copy retains only in-frame clones and omits some. Counted here are about 27,000 clones, over 60% occurring once; the ten biggest clones make up around 2.3%. V and J are TRBV6-1 and TRBJ1-5; D might be TRBD1 (5 bases). The TCR originated in a human donor with classical Hodgkin lymphoma. Sample: CD4+ T cells from blood, taken at baseline. The DNA of the CDR3 is TGTGCCAGCAGTGAAAGAAGTTCAGGGTCTTATCAGCCCCAGCATTTT. This sequence encodes CASSERSSGSYQPQHF.